Listed below are T cell receptor beta chains from one sample, sequenced in a study of blood T cell repertoires in COVID-19. The data were produced by immunoSEQ multiplex PCR, yet TCRdb's version contains in-frame clones alone and is incomplete. The repertoire consists of about 410,000 clones, with around 91% occurring once and the leading ten covering under 2%. Sequenced material: peripheral blood. The receptors derive from a woman in her thirties or forties with COVID-19, enrolled during active disease. Both conserved end residues are part of each CDR3. A D gene is named only where the DNA matches it firmly. Clone size is stated in some rows and not others, as once, few, many or a class when expanded.

V gene	clone size	J gene	D gene	CDR3 length	CDR3 DNA	CDR3 protein
TRBV20-1	NA	TRBJ1-1	NA	15	TGCAGTGCTAGTTATCAAGGACATCTGAACACTGAAGCTTTCTTT	CSASYQGHLNTEAFF
TRBV27	NA	TRBJ2-3	TRBD2	17	TGTGCCAGCAGTCCCTTTCGAGCGGGAGGGTGGTTAAATACGCAGTATTTT	CASSPFRAGGWLNTQYF
TRBV27	NA	TRBJ2-3	TRBD2	17	TGTGCCAGCAGTTTACCTCCGGGACTAGGGGTTGTAGATACGCAGTATTTT	CASSLPPGLGVVDTQYF
TRBV19	NA	TRBJ2-1	NA	12	TGTGCCAGTAGTATAGGCGGTTCTGAGCAGTTCTTC	CASSIGGSEQFF
TRBV28	NA	TRBJ1-2	TRBD1	11	TGTGCCAGCAGTGACAGGGGGAGCTACACCTTC	CASSDRGSYTF
TRBV7-2	NA	TRBJ1-5	NA	14	TGTGCCAGCAGCATACTTACAGGTAATCAGCCCCAGCATTTT	CASSILTGNQPQHF
TRBV6-2/TRBV6-3	NA	TRBJ2-7	NA	16	TGTGCCAGCAGCCACCGACCAGGGCTGGTCCCCTACGAGCAGTACTTC	CASSHRPGLVPYEQYF
TRBV9	NA	TRBJ2-7	NA	14	TGTGCCAGCAGCGTAGATCAGTGGTCCTACGAGCAGTACTTC	CASSVDQWSYEQYF
TRBV5-1	NA	TRBJ1-4	NA	15	TGCGCCAGCAGCTTGGGATCGGGGGGAAGTGAAAAACTGTTTTTT	CASSLGSGGSEKLFF
TRBV9	NA	TRBJ2-1	TRBD2	16	TGTGCCAGCAGCGTAGTCGCGGGAGTGATCTACAATGAGCAGTTCTTC	CASSVVAGVIYNEQFF
TRBV7-8	NA	TRBJ2-2	TRBD2	18	TGTGCCAGCAGTAAACGGGAGGGGCAACGCATAGGGGCCGGGGAGCTGTTTTTT	CASSKREGQRIGAGELFF
TRBV7-2	NA	TRBJ1-2	NA	14	TGTGCCAGCAGCTTAAGCGTGAGCCCCTATGGCTACACCTTC	CASSLSVSPYGYTF
TRBV10-1	NA	TRBJ2-7	NA	13	TGCGCCAGCGCGGACGGAGGAGAATACGAGCAGTACTTC	CASADGGEYEQYF
TRBV6-5	NA	TRBJ2-2	NA	14	TGTGCCAGCAACAAACAGGTCGACACCGGGGAGCTGTTTTTT	CASNKQVDTGELFF
TRBV6-2/TRBV6-3	NA	TRBJ2-7	NA	16	TGTGCCAGCAGTTTCCTACAGGGTAGTATTGGCTACGAGCAGTACTTC	CASSFLQGSIGYEQYF
TRBV2	NA	TRBJ1-4	TRBD1	15	TGTGCCAGCAGTGCACAGGGGGCGTACGGAGAAAAACTGTTTTTT	CASSAQGAYGEKLFF
TRBV15	NA	TRBJ2-6	TRBD1	17	TGTGCCACCAGCCGAGGACAGGGGGTATCCGGGGCCAACGTCCTGACTTTC	CATSRGQGVSGANVLTF
TRBV15	NA	TRBJ2-3	TRBD1	16	TGTGCCACCAGCGGGGGACAGCGGTCCTACACAGATACGCAGTATTTT	CATSGGQRSYTDTQYF
TRBV21-1	NA	TRBJ1-2	NA	15	TGTGCCAGCAGCAAACTTGGCAGGGGCACTGATGGCTACACCTTC	CASSKLGRGTDGYTF
TRBV27	NA	TRBJ2-7	NA	13	TGTGCCAGCAGTTTAACGGGGATCCACGAGCAGTACTTC	CASSLTGIHEQYF
TRBV12-5	once	TRBJ1-1	TRBD1	16	TGTGCTAGTGGGCCGGGACAGATATTGATAAACACTGAAGCTTTCTTT	CASGPGQILINTEAFF
TRBV12-3/TRBV12-4	NA	TRBJ1-1	NA	13	TGTGCCAGCAGTTACCTCGGGATGACTGAAGCTTTCTTT	CASSYLGMTEAFF
TRBV7-2	NA	TRBJ1-3	TRBD1	15	TGTGCCAGCAGCTTAGGGACAGGGTCTGGAAACACCATATATTTT	CASSLGTGSGNTIYF
TRBV27	NA	TRBJ2-6	NA	14	TGTGCCAGTACGAGTTCAGGTGGGGCCAACGTCCTGACTTTC	CASTSSGGANVLTF
TRBV15	NA	TRBJ1-4	NA	17	TGTGCCACCAGCAGAGATCGACTTGGAGGGTTAGATGAAAAACTGTTTTTT	CATSRDRLGGLDEKLFF
TRBV6-6	NA	TRBJ1-3	NA	14	TGTGCCAGCATCCCCGACAAAACTGGAAACACCATATATTTT	CASIPDKTGNTIYF
TRBV5-1	NA	TRBJ2-5	TRBD1	14	TGCGCCAGTAAAAGGGGGACAGGGAAAGAGACCCAGTACTTC	CASKRGTGKETQYF
TRBV4-3	NA	TRBJ1-4	NA	16	TGCGCCAGCAGCCAAGATCTTGGGCAGTGGAATGAAAAACTGTTTTTT	CASSQDLGQWNEKLFF